This TCR beta chain is from a study of blood T cell repertoires in COVID-19. The overall study: Italy, Spain and the United States were the sources of the convalescent and acute COVID-19 samples.

Methods used by the authors: Nucleated cell counts were estimated from reference gene primer amplification. Measured with immunoSEQ multiplex PCR; TCRdb has only the in-frame clones, and not every one. V and J calls and clone size are given by that table; D and trimming were obtained from the DNA. Among roughly 230,000 clones listed, roughly 84% were seen once. Across 24 US areas, participants ranged in age from roughly 18 to 89 years. Participants were placed into cohorts based on the clinical history they reported. Germline V lookup: CDR1 MNHEY, CDR2 SMNVEV (reference sequence). V gave up 1 base and J gave up 1 base, with 10 bases separating them. CDR3 length: 15 amino acids.

The source is a woman aged 45 to 65 who had been exposed to COVID-19. V usage is TRBV27 and J usage is TRBJ1-1, with unresolved D. Sequencing used PBMCs or T cells enriched from blood (not recorded which). The CDR3 loop is CASSLFPRKNTEAFF. As DNA, the CDR3 is TGTGCCAGCAGTTTATTCCCTAGAAAGAACACTGAAGCTTTCTTT.